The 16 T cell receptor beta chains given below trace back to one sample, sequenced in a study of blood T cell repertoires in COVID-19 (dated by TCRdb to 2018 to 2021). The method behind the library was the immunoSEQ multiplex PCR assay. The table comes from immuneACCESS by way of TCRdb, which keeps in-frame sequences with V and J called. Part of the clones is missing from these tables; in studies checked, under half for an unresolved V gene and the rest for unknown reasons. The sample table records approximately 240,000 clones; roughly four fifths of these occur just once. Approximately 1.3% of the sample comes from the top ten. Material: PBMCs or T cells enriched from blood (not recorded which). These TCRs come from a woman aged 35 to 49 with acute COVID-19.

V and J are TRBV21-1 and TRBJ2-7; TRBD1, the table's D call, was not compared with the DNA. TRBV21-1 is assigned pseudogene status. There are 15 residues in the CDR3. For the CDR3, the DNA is TGTGCCAGCAGCAAACCGGCACCACAGGTAGACGAGCAGTACTTC. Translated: CASSKPAPQVDEQYF.

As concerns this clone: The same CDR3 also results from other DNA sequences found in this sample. The CDR3 DNA sequence: TGTGCCAGTAGTCGGACAGGGCCAAACACTGAAGCTTTCTTT. Encoded protein: CASSRTGPNTEAFF. The gene calls are TRBV19 and TRBJ1-1; 8 bases are a match to TRBD1. This CDR3 is built from 14 residues. V was clipped by 5 bases and J by 2 bases; unmatched bases: 4. CDR1 is LNHDA and CDR2 is SQIVND in the germline V gene (reference sequence).

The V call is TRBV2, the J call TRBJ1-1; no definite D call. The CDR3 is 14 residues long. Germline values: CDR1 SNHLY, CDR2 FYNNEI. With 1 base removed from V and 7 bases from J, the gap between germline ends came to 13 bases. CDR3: CASSEGPKEVEAFF. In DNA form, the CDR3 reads TGTGCCAGCAGTGAAGGGCCAAAGGAGGTTGAAGCTTTCTTT.

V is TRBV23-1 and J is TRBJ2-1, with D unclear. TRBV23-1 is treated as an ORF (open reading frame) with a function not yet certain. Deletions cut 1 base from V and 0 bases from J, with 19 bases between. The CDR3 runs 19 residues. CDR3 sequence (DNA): TGCGCCAGCAGTCAATTGGCACTAACCCTACCGTGCTCCTACAATGAGCAGTTCTTC. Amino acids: CASSQLALTLPCSYNEQFF.

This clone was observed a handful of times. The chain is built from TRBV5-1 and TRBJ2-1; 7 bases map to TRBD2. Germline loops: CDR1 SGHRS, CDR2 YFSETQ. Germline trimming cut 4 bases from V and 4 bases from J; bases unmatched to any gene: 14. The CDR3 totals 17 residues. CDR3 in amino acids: CASSPRWGGGRYNEQFF. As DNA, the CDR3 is TGCGCCAGCAGCCCCAGGTGGGGGGGAGGGCGATACAATGAGCAGTTCTTC.

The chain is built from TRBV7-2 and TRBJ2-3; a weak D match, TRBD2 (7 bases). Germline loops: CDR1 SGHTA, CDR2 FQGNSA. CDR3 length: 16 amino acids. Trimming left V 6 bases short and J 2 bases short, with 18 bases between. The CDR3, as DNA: TGTGCCAGCAGATCCGTTGGGGGGGGCCTCACAGATACGCAGTATTTT. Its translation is CASRSVGGGLTDTQYF.

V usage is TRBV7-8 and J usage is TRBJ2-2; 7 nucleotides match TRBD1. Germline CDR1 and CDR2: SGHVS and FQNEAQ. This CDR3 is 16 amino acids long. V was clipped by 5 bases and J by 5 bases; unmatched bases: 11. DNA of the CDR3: TGTGCCAGCAGCAATACCAGGGGGTATGAGACCGGGGAGCTGTTTTTT. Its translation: CASSNTRGYETGELFF.

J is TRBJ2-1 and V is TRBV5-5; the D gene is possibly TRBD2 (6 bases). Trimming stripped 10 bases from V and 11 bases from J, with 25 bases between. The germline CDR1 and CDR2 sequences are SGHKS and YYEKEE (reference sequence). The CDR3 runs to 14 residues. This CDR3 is CASRLESLRGKQFF. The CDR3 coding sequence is TGTGCCTCTCGCTTGGAATCCTTGCGGGGAAAGCAGTTCTTC.

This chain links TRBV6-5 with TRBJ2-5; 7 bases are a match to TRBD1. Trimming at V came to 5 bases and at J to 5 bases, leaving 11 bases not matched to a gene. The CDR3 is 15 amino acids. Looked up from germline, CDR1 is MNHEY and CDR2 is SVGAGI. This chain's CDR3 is CASSNDDRARETQYF. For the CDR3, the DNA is TGTGCCAGCAGTAATGATGACAGGGCTCGGGAGACCCAGTACTTC.

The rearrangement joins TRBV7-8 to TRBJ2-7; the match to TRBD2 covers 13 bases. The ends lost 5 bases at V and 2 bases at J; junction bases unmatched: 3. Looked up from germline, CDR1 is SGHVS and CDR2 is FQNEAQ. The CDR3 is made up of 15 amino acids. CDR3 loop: CASSPGLAGAYEQYF. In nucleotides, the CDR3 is TGTGCCAGCAGCCCTGGACTAGCGGGGGCCTACGAGCAGTACTTC.

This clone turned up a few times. The CDR3 loop is CASSYTWSSNTEAFF. In nucleotides, the CDR3 is TGTGCCAGCAGTTACACCTGGTCCAGTAACACTGAAGCTTTCTTT. The chain uses TRBV6-5 and TRBJ1-1; D not certain. The V gene's germline CDR1 is MNHEY and CDR2 SVGAGI. The CDR3 covers 15 residues. V lost 2 bases to trimming and J lost 2 bases, with 12 bases between them.

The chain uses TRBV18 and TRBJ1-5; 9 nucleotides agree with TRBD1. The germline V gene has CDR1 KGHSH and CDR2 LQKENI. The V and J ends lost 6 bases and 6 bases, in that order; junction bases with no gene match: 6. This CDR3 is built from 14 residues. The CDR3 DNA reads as TGTGCCAGCTCGTCCACAGGGGGCACTCAGCCCCAGCATTTT. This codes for CASSSTGGTQPQHF.

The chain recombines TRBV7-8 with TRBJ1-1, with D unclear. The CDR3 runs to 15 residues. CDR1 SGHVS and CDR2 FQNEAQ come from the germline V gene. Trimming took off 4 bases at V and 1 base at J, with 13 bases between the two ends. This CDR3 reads CASSSAGSGNTEAFF. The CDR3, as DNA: TGTGCCAGCAGCTCCGCCGGTTCGGGGAACACTGAAGCTTTCTTT.

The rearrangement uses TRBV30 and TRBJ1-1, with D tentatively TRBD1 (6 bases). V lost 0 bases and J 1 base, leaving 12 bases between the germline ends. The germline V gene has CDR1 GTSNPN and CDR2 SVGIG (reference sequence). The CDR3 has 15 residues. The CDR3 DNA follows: TGTGCCTGGAGTGTACGGCTCAGGGGGAACACTGAAGCTTTCTTT. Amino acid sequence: CAWSVRLRGNTEAFF. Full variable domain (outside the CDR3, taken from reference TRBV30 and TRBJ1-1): SQTIHQWPATLVQPVGSPLSLECTVEGTSNPNLYWYRQAAGRGLQLLFYSVGIGQISSEVPQNLSASRPQDRQFILSSKKLLLSDSGFYLCAWSVRLRGNTEAFFGQGTRLTVV.

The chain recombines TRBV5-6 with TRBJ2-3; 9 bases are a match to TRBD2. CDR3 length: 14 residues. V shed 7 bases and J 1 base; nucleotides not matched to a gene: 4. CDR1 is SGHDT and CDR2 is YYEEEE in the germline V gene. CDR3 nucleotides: TGTGCCAGCGGTGAGCGGGGGGGCACAGATACGCAGTATTTT. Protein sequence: CASGERGGTDTQYF.

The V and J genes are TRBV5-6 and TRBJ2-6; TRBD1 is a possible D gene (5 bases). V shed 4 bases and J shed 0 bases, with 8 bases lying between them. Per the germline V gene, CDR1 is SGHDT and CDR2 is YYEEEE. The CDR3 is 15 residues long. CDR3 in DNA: TGTGCCAGCAGCAAGACAGTCTCTGGGGCCAACGTCCTGACTTTC. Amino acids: CASSKTVSGANVLTF.